What follows describes a single T cell receptor (beta chain). Its antigen is not yet known. Per-base quality was not reported, and no clone a single base away is much larger than it. Deletion took 0 bases off V and 3 bases off J, with a span of 14 bases between the germline ends. From cysteine to phenylalanine, the CDR3 is 16 amino acids long. The retained sequence is limited to the CDR3, 48 bases, with the frame set at the first base. CDR1 MGHRA and CDR2 YSYEKL are derived from the germline V gene. The data originate from a study of blood T cell repertoires in COVID-19 (dated by TCRdb to the early 2020s). General notes on the study: Samples covering the acute and convalescent phases of COVID-19 were provided by collaborators in the United States, Italy and Spain. The prospective study material was composed of cDNA or gDNA derived from T cells, B-cell-depleted T cells, or PBMCs. The dataset comprised deeply sampled blood TCRbeta repertoires from subjects exposed to, actively infected with, or recovered from COVID-19. The repertoires were released in a freely available public database intended as a resource for research on the immune response to SARS-CoV-2. The samples were drawn from the first 160 participants of the ongoing ImmuneRACE study and from 1,254 subjects provided by 6 global collaborators. Nearly every sample came with metadata listing a de-identified subject ID, COVID-19 status, age in years and sex. Where available, HLA class I and class II types were obtained from metadata supplied by the sample provider rather than from assay-based typing. General conclusions and limits of the study: How much clinical and demographic metadata was included differed by source and by participant, and the metadata was provided uncurated.

At one collaborating source in Seattle, patients were enrolled during active infection and were followed longitudinally through the course of disease. Whole blood was collected in K2EDTA tubes by collaborating institutions according to the institutions' own protocols. For TCRbeta analysis, collaborator samples were shipped as frozen whole blood, as isolated PBMCs, or as DNA extracted from either sample type. TCRbeta CDR3 regions were amplified from genomic DNA using the immunoSEQ Assay, a bias-controlled multiplex PCR. Regarding the original processing steps: Within the assay, amplification of reference gene primers was used to estimate how many nucleated cells each sample contained. To quantify the absolute abundance of each unique TCRbeta CDR3 rearrangement, sequence reads were collapsed and filtered. For each sample, productive Simpson clonality was calculated by taking the square root of Simpson's diversity index across productive rearrangements. TCRdb took this table from immuneACCESS and kept in-frame rearrangements with V and J called. Such tables lack part of the clones; where checked against another copy, unresolved V genes explain under half of the gap, and the rest is unexplained. Clone size and the V and J calls come from that table; the DNA yielded D and trimming. For this sample the table gives almost 400,000 clones, of which 80% to 90% were detected only once. Together, the top ten hold roughly 2.1% of the sample.

The chain uses TRBV4-1 and TRBJ1-2; a tentative D match to TRBD1 spans 5 bases. The receptor was derived from a woman in her sixties with COVID-19, enrolled during active disease. Sequenced: peripheral blood. CDR3 loop: CASSQDRSGGDYGYTF. The nucleotide sequence reads as follows: TGCGCCAGCAGCCAAGACCGCAGTGGAGGGGACTATGGCTACACCTTC.